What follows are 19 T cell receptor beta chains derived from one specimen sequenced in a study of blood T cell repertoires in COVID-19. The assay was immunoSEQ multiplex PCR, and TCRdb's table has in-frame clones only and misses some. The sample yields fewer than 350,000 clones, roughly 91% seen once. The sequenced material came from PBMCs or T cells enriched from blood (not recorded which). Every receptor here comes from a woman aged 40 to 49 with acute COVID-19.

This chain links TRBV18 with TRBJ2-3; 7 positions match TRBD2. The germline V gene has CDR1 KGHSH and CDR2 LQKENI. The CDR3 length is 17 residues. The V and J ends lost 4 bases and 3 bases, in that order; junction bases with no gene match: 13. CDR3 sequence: CASSRTGTTLSTDTQYF. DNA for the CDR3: TGTGCCAGCTCACGGACCGGGACTACCCTATCTACAGATACGCAGTATTTT.

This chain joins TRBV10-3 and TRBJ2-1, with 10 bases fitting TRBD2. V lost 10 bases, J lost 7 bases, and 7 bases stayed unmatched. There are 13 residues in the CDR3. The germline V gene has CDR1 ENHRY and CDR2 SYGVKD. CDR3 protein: CATNGLAENEQFF. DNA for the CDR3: TGTGCCACCAACGGACTAGCGGAGAATGAGCAGTTCTTC.

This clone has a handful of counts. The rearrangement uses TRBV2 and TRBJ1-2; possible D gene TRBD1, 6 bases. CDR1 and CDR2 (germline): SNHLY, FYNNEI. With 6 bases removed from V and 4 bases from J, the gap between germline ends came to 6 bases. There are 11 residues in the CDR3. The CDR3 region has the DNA TGTGCCAGCAGGACAGGCTATGGCTACACCTTC. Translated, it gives CASRTGYGYTF.

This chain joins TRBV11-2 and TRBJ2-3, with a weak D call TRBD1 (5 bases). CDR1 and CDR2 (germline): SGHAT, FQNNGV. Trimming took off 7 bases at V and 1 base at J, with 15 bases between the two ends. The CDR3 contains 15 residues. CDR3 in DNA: TGTGCCAGCACCATCTCAGGGCCGGGCACAGATACGCAGTATTTT. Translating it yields CASTISGPGTDTQYF.

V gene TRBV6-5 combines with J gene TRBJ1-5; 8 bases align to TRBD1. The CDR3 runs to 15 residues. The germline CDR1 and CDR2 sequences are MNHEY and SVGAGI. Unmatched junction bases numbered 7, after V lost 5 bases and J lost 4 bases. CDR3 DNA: TGTGCCAGCAGTCGAGCTGGACAGGGTAATCAGCCCCAGCATTTT. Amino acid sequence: CASSRAGQGNQPQHF.

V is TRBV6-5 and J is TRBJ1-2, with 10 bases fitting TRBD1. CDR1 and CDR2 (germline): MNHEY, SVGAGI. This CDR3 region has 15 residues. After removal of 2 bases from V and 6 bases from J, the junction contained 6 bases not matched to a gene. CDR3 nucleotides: TGTGCCAGCAGTTACACCGGGACAGGGGTGAATGGCTACACCTTC. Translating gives CASSYTGTGVNGYTF.

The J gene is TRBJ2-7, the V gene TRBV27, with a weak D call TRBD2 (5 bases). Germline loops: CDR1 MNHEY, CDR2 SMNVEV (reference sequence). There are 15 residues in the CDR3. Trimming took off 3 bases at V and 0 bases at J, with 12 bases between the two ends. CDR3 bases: TGTGCCAGCAGTTTTAACGGGGATTACTCCTACGAGCAGTACTTC. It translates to CASSFNGDYSYEQYF.

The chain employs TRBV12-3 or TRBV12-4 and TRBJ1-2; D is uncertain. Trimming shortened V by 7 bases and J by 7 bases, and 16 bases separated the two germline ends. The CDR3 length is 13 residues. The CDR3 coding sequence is TGTGCCAGCACCACCGCCCGGGTCTCTGGCTACACCTTC. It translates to CASTTARVSGYTF.

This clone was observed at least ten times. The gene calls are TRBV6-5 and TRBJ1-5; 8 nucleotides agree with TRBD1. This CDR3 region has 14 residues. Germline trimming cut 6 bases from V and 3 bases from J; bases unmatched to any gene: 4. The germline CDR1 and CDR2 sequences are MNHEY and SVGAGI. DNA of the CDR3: TGTGCCAGCAGGACGGGACAGGTCAATCAGCCCCAGCATTTT. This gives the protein CASRTGQVNQPQHF.

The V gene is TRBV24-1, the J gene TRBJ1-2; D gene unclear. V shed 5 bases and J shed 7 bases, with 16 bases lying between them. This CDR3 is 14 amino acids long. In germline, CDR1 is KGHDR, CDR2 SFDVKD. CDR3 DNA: TGTGCCACCAGTGTCCCCTCCGTGGGAGCTGGCTACACCTTC. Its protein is CATSVPSVGAGYTF.

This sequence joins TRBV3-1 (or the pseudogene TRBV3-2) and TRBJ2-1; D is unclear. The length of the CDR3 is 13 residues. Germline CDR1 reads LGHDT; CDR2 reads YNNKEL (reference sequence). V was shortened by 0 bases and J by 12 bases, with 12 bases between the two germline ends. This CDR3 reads CASSQEELPVQFF. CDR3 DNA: TGTGCCAGCAGCCAAGAGGAACTACCTGTGCAGTTCTTC.

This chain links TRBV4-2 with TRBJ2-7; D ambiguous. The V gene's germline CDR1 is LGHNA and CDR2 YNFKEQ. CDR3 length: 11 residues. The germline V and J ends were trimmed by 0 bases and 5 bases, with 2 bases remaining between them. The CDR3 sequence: CASSQDDEQYF. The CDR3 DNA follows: TGTGCCAGCAGCCAAGACGACGAGCAGTACTTC.

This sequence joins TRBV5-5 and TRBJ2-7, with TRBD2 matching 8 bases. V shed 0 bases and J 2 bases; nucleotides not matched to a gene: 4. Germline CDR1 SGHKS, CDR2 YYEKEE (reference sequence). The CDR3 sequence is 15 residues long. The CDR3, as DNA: TGTGCCAGCAGCTTGGTACTAGCGGAAACCTACGAGCAGTACTTC. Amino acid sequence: CASSLVLAETYEQYF.

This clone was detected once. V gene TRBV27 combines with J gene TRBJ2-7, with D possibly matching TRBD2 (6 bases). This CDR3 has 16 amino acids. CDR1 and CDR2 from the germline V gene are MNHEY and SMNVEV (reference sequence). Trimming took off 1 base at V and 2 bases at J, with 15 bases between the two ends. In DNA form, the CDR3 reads TGTGCCAGCAGTTTATACTCGGGGCGGGGAGCCTACGAGCAGTACTTC. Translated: CASSLYSGRGAYEQYF.

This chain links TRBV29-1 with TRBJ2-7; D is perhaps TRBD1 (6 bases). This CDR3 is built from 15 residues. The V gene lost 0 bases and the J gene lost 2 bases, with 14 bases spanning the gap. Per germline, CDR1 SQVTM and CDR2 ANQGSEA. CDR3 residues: CSVEDRQGYPYEQYF. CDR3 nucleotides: TGCAGCGTTGAAGATCGGCAGGGGTACCCCTACGAGCAGTACTTC.

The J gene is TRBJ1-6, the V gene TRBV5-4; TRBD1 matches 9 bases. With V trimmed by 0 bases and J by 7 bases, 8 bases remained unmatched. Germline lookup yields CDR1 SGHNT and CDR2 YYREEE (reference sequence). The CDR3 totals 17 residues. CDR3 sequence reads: CASSLGADGQGNSPLHF. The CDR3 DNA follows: TGTGCCAGCAGCTTGGGGGCCGACGGACAGGGGAATTCACCCCTCCACTTT.

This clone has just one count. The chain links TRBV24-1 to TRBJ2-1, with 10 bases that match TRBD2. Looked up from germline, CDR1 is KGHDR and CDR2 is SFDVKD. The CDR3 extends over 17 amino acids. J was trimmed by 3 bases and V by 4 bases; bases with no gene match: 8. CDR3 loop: CATSELRTSGDYNEQFF. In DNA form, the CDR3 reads TGTGCCACCAGTGAACTCCGGACTAGCGGAGACTACAATGAGCAGTTCTTC.

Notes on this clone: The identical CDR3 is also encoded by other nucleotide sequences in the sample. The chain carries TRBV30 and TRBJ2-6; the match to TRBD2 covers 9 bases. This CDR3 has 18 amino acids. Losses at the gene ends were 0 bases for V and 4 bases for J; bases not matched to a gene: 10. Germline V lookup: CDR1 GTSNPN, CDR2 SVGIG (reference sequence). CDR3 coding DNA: TGTGCCTGGAGTGTATTTCGCGGGAGGGCCCCAGGGGCCAACGTCCTGACTTTC. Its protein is CAWSVFRGRAPGANVLTF.

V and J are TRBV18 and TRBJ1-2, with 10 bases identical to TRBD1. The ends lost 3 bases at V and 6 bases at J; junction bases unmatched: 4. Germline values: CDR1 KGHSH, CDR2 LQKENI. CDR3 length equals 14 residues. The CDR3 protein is CASSPYGQGDGYTF. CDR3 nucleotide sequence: TGTGCCAGCTCACCGTATGGACAGGGGGATGGCTACACCTTC.